The rows below give T cell receptor beta chains drawn from one sample of a study of T cells in Graves' hyperthyroidism and ophthalmopathy. TCRdb reprocessed the multiplex PCR reads via MiXCR and lists one record per CDR3 protein. This sample yields 350,000 to 500,000 distinct CDR3 sequences, of which roughly 13% are seen a single time; about 4.9% belongs to the top ten. The source material was blood. These receptors were collected from a woman aged 18-30 years with Graves' hyperthyroidism. Both conserved end residues are part of each CDR3. A D gene is named only where the DNA matches it firmly. Rows may omit the clone size; those that give it use once, few, many or a size class.

D: -; V: TRBV6-1; size: many; J: TRBJ2-7; CDR3: CASSQRRAGSYEQYF; DNA: TGTGCCAGCAGCCAACGCAGGGCTGGCTCCTACGAGCAGTACTTC
D: -; V: TRBV29-1; size: many; J: TRBJ1-1; CDR3: CSASLSSGNTEAFF; DNA: TGCAGCGCCAGTTTGAGTAGCGGGAACACTGAAGCTTTCTTT
D: -; V: TRBV2; size: many; J: TRBJ1-1; CDR3: CASSASGQNTEAFF; DNA: TGTGCCAGCAGTGCGTCGGGCCAGAACACTGAAGCTTTCTTT
D: -; V: TRBV20-1; size: many; J: TRBJ2-7; CDR3: CSARAGATYYEQYF; DNA: TGCAGTGCTAGAGCAGGGGCTACCTATTACGAGCAGTACTTC
D: -; V: TRBV5-7; size: once; J: TRBJ1-1; CDR3: CASSAFGDRRKGEAFF; DNA: TGTGCCAGCAGCGCCTTTGGGGACCGACGGAAAGGGGAAGCTTTCTTT
D: TRBD1; V: TRBV27; size: many; J: TRBJ2-7; CDR3: CASSRGDRVYEQYF; DNA: TGTGCCAGCAGCCGTGGGGACAGAGTCTACGAGCAGTACTTC
D: -; V: TRBV20-1; size: many; J: TRBJ1-1; CDR3: CSATQRQPNTEAFF; DNA: TGCAGTGCTACCCAACGACAACCGAACACTGAAGCTTTCTTT
D: TRBD1; V: TRBV28; size: many; J: TRBJ2-7; CDR3: CASSLRDRRYEQYF; DNA: TGTGCCAGCAGTCTCCGGGACAGGCGCTACGAGCAGTACTTC
D: -; V: TRBV28; size: many; J: TRBJ2-1; CDR3: CASNRDNEQFF; DNA: TGTGCCAGTAACAGGGATAATGAGCAGTTCTTC
D: -; V: TRBV12-3/TRBV12-4; size: -; J: TRBJ1-2; CDR3: CASSFQPAGDGPHGYTF; DNA: TGTGCCAGCAGTTTCCAGCCGGCAGGAGACGGGCCCCATGGCTACACCTTC
D: -; V: TRBV20-1; size: few; J: TRBJ2-7; CDR3: CSAENPGEAYEQYF; DNA: TGCAGTGCTGAAAACCCGGGAGAGGCCTACGAGCAGTACTTC
D: TRBD1; V: TRBV27; size: many; J: TRBJ1-4; CDR3: CASSLLRTGGDNEKLFF; DNA: TGTGCCAGCAGTTTACTGCGGACAGGGGGTGATAATGAAAAACTGTTTTTT
D: -; V: TRBV6-2/TRBV6-3; size: few; J: TRBJ2-7; CDR3: CASTGLKNYEQYF; DNA: TGTGCCAGCACGGGACTTAAGAACTACGAGCAGTACTTC
D: -; V: TRBV6-1; size: few; J: TRBJ2-1; CDR3: CASSATSTGSYNEQFF; DNA: TGTGCCAGCAGTGCGACTAGCACAGGGTCCTACAATGAGCAGTTCTTC
D: TRBD1; V: TRBV7-9; size: many; J: TRBJ2-7; CDR3: CASSLAGQGAGEQYF; DNA: TGTGCCAGCAGCTTAGCAGGACAGGGGGCAGGTGAGCAGTACTTC
D: -; V: TRBV6-1; size: many; J: TRBJ1-5; CDR3: CASSVERGPSPQHF; DNA: TGTGCCAGCAGTGTGGAAAGGGGCCCATCGCCCCAGCATTTT
D: TRBD2; V: TRBV7-9; size: many; J: TRBJ2-3; CDR3: CASRREGTDTQYF; DNA: TGTGCCAGCAGACGGGAGGGCACAGATACGCAGTATTTT
D: -; V: TRBV3-1; size: few; J: TRBJ1-2; CDR3: CASRQLRGHGYTF; DNA: TGTGCCAGCCGCCAATTAAGGGGTCATGGCTACACCTTC
D: TRBD2; V: TRBV9; size: many; J: TRBJ2-3; CDR3: CASSVVAGGNTDTQYF; DNA: TGTGCCAGCAGCGTTGTAGCGGGAGGAAACACAGATACGCAGTATTTT
D: -; V: TRBV30; size: -; J: TRBJ2-7; CDR3: CACNDQTSYEQYF; DNA: TGTGCCTGTAACGACCAGACCTCCTACGAGCAGTACTTC
D: -; V: TRBV3-1; size: many; J: TRBJ2-3; CDR3: CASRRTTPGTDTQYF; DNA: TGTGCCAGCAGACGAACCACACCCGGCACAGATACGCAGTATTTT
D: -; V: TRBV3-1; size: many; J: TRBJ1-4; CDR3: CASSLQGRGEKLFF; DNA: TGTGCCAGCAGCCTCCAGGGGCGCGGTGAAAAACTGTTTTTT
D: -; V: TRBV28; size: many; J: TRBJ2-5; CDR3: CASVRTYQETQYF; DNA: TGTGCCAGCGTTCGCACGTACCAAGAGACCCAGTACTTC
D: -; V: TRBV10-1; size: few; J: TRBJ1-1; CDR3: CASSESRVNTEAFF; DNA: TGCGCCAGCAGTGAGTCTAGGGTGAACACTGAAGCTTTCTTT
D: -; V: TRBV7-2; size: many; J: TRBJ1-5; CDR3: CASSLIQGQPQHF; DNA: TGTGCCAGCAGCTTAATCCAGGGACAGCCCCAGCATTTT
D: -; V: TRBV5-4; size: -; J: TRBJ2-7; CDR3: CASSSGTGLSYEQYF; DNA: TGTGCCAGCAGTTCCGGGACCGGACTCTCCTACGAGCAGTACTTC
D: TRBD1; V: TRBV4-1; size: many; J: TRBJ1-2; CDR3: CASSQAETGGYGYTF; DNA: TGCGCCAGCAGCCAAGCCGAGACAGGGGGCTATGGCTACACCTTC
D: -; V: TRBV9; size: -; J: TRBJ2-5; CDR3: CASSVAGRGGSETQYF; DNA: TGTGCCAGCAGCGTAGCCGGGAGAGGGGGTTCGGAGACCCAGTACTTC
D: TRBD1; V: TRBV5-1; size: many; J: TRBJ1-1; CDR3: CASSQGAQSTEAFF; DNA: TGCGCCAGTTCGCAGGGGGCGCAGTCTACTGAAGCTTTCTTT
D: -; V: TRBV30; size: -; J: TRBJ1-5; CDR3: CAWTTGPNQPQHF; DNA: TGTGCCTGGACAACTGGGCCCAATCAGCCCCAGCATTTT
D: TRBD1; V: TRBV29-1; size: many; J: TRBJ2-3; CDR3: CSVVIADRGTDTQYF; DNA: TGCAGCGTTGTAATAGCGGACAGGGGAACAGATACGCAGTATTTT
D: TRBD1; V: TRBV5-1; size: -; J: TRBJ1-4; CDR3: CASSTGQGKVSEKLFF; DNA: TGCGCCAGCAGCACAGGACAGGGGAAAGTTAGTGAAAAACTGTTTTTT
D: -; V: TRBV28; size: many; J: TRBJ2-1; CDR3: CASSLYDEQFF; DNA: TGTGCCAGCAGTTTATACGATGAGCAGTTCTTC
D: -; V: TRBV11-2; size: many; J: TRBJ2-5; CDR3: CASSLDPGLAETQYF; DNA: TGTGCCAGCAGCTTAGATCCCGGGTTGGCGGAGACCCAGTACTTC
D: -; V: TRBV12-3/TRBV12-4; size: many; J: TRBJ1-1; CDR3: CASSPGTSLTNTEAFF; DNA: TGTGCCAGCAGCCCCGGGACATCCCTAACGAACACTGAAGCTTTCTTT
D: -; V: TRBV30; size: many; J: TRBJ1-1; CDR3: CAWSVRGTEAFF; DNA: TGTGCCTGGAGTGTACGAGGCACTGAAGCTTTCTTT
D: TRBD1; V: TRBV28; size: many; J: TRBJ1-4; CDR3: CASSPNRGGKLFF; DNA: TGTGCCAGCAGCCCAAACAGGGGAGGAAAACTGTTTTTT
D: TRBD1; V: TRBV4-3; size: many; J: TRBJ1-5; CDR3: CASSQDDRADQPQHF; DNA: TGCGCCAGCAGCCAGGACGACAGGGCGGATCAGCCCCAGCATTTT
D: TRBD2; V: TRBV9; size: many; J: TRBJ2-7; CDR3: CASSVGTSGAYEQYF; DNA: TGTGCCAGCAGCGTAGGGACTAGCGGGGCCTACGAGCAGTACTTC
D: TRBD1; V: TRBV28; size: many; J: TRBJ1-3; CDR3: CASTKTGGAGNTIYF; DNA: TGTGCCAGCACCAAGACAGGGGGCGCTGGAAACACCATATATTTT
D: -; V: TRBV6-1; size: few; J: TRBJ1-2; CDR3: CASNQGGNGGYTF; DNA: TGTGCCAGCAACCAAGGGGGGAATGGTGGCTACACCTTC
D: TRBD1; V: TRBV28; size: many; J: TRBJ1-1; CDR3: CASSPTLLPGQGIGGGTEAFF; DNA: TGTGCCAGCAGTCCGACTCTTCTGCCGGGACAGGGGATCGGTGGCGGCACTGAAGCTTTCTTT
D: -; V: TRBV7-3; size: many; J: TRBJ2-1; CDR3: CASSYGPRNNEQFF; DNA: TGTGCCAGCAGCTACGGACCCAGGAACAATGAGCAGTTCTTC
D: TRBD1; V: TRBV27; size: many; J: TRBJ2-1; CDR3: CASSPQQGAQQFF; DNA: TGTGCCAGCAGTCCCCAACAGGGGGCTCAGCAGTTCTTC
D: TRBD2; V: TRBV6-1; size: many; J: TRBJ2-1; CDR3: CASSPGGLANEQFF; DNA: TGTGCCAGCAGCCCAGGGGGACTAGCCAATGAGCAGTTCTTC
D: TRBD2; V: TRBV30; size: many; J: TRBJ2-7; CDR3: CAWRTAASGTNYEQYF; DNA: TGTGCCTGGAGAACGGCGGCTAGCGGGACTAACTACGAGCAGTACTTC
D: -; V: TRBV20-1; size: -; J: TRBJ2-7; CDR3: CSAREAGGEQYF; DNA: TGCAGTGCTAGGGAGGCAGGTGGCGAGCAGTACTTC
D: TRBD2; V: TRBV19; size: -; J: TRBJ2-1; CDR3: CASSPGASGRGGEQFF; DNA: TGTGCCAGTAGTCCCGGCGCTAGCGGGAGGGGTGGTGAGCAGTTCTTC
D: TRBD1; V: TRBV19; size: few; J: TRBJ2-7; CDR3: CASSIFGTDYEQYF; DNA: TGTGCCAGTAGTATCTTCGGGACAGACTACGAGCAGTACTTC
D: TRBD1; V: TRBV27; size: many; J: TRBJ2-2; CDR3: CASRRDLVGTGGHTGELFF; DNA: TGTGCCAGCAGACGGGACCTAGTTGGGACAGGGGGTCACACCGGGGAGCTGTTTTTT
D: TRBD2; V: TRBV6-1; size: many; J: TRBJ2-1; CDR3: CASVGWEGLGNEQFF; DNA: TGTGCCAGCGTGGGGTGGGAGGGCCTAGGAAATGAGCAGTTCTTC
D: -; V: TRBV20-1; size: -; J: TRBJ1-4; CDR3: CSAPQGGEKLFF; DNA: TGCAGTGCCCCTCAGGGTGGTGAAAAACTGTTTTTT
D: TRBD1; V: TRBV5-5; size: many; J: TRBJ1-1; CDR3: CASSTSLQGPEAFF; DNA: TGTGCCAGCAGCACTAGCCTACAGGGGCCTGAAGCTTTCTTT
D: -; V: TRBV11-2; size: many; J: TRBJ2-5; CDR3: CASSLMGAQYF; DNA: TGTGCCAGCAGCTTAATGGGGGCCCAGTACTTC
D: TRBD1; V: TRBV30; size: few; J: TRBJ1-2; CDR3: CAWTRGAGGEKSRGYTF; DNA: TGTGCCTGGACCCGGGGGGCAGGGGGCGAAAAGTCAAGGGGCTACACCTTC